This T cell receptor beta chain was recovered during a study of blood T cell repertoires in COVID-19. About the study: PBMCs, B-cell-depleted T cells, or T cells were the source of the cDNA or gDNA that made up the material.

The CDR3 is 15 amino acids. Germline loops: CDR1 SGHNT, CDR2 YYREEE (reference sequence). Trimming stripped 0 bases from V and 4 bases from J, with 11 bases between. Clones were read by immunoSEQ multiplex PCR, and TCRdb kept only the in-frame ones, dropping some. The sample includes 200,000 or so clones, 60% to 80% of them seen just once. V and J are TRBV5-4 and TRBJ1-3; no clear D gene. The sequence came from a man in his fifties or sixties with active or convalescent COVID-19. Specimen: peripheral blood. CDR3 amino acids: CASSLGGGQGNTIYF. In DNA form, the CDR3 reads TGTGCCAGCAGCTTGGGGGGAGGCCAAGGAAACACCATATATTTT.